This T cell receptor beta chain was sequenced in a study of T cell repertoires in cytomegalovirus infection. In the study overall: Recently identified HLA-C-restricted CMV epitopes and well-studied HLA-B-restricted CMV epitopes were used by the study. In public TCR beta signatures, there were indications of both CMV infection and matching HLA type.

About this clonotype itself: What it recognizes is unknown.

TCRdb re-called the reads through MiXCR, storing one row per CDR3 protein. The sample shows under 350,000 distinct CDR3 sequences, 20% to 25% of them seen only once. The V end was cut by 4 bases, the J end by 5 bases, with 14 bases between. Germline-derived CDR1 and CDR2 are SQVTM and ANQGSEA. There are 13 residues in the CDR3. The chain combines TRBV29-1 with TRBJ2-5; tentative D call: TRBD2 (6 bases). The TCR was taken from a human donor in good health (CMV status not recorded). Some clones in this sample may be carry-over from other donors' samples. The material was cultured PBMCs, obtained from culture after CMV antigen stimulation. For the CDR3, the DNA is TGCAGCGTTGGGACGGACTACAGGGAGACCCAGTACTTC. Encoded protein: CSVGTDYRETQYF.